The present entry profiles one T cell receptor (beta chain) with its context. What it recognizes is unknown. Amplification by 5'RACE using constant-segment primers produced TCR alpha and TCR beta cDNA libraries that carried sample barcodes and UMIs. TCRdb ran MiXCR on the 5' RACE reads and lists one entry per CDR3 protein. The sample has under 150,000 distinct CDR3 sequences; 22% are singletons. The V end lost 2 bases, the J end lost 8 bases, and 15 bases lay between the germline ends. The germline V gene has CDR1 SEHNR and CDR2 FQNEAQ (reference sequence). CDR3 length: 14 residues. This specimen comes from a study of T-cell memory formation after mild COVID-19. The study, taken as a whole, reports: Those CD4+ clones that contracted were mainly in CM and EM (CD8+ ones in EMRA). Day 15 to 85 contractors were CD4/CD8 balanced; later expanders leaned CD4+.

The material sequenced was PBMCs or a T cell subset sorted from them (not recorded which). This receptor was taken from a young man who had mild COVID-19 (a few samples of this study predate the infection). Cell type and time point are not known. The chain uses TRBV7-9 and TRBJ1-1; D is ambiguous. The CDR3 nucleotides read TGTGCCAGCAGCTTAAGTGGTCAACCAAGAGAAGCTTTCTTT. Amino acids: CASSLSGQPREAFF. Drawing the rest from reference TRBV7-9 and TRBJ1-1, the complete variable domain is DTGVSQNPRHKITKRGQNVTFRCDPISEHNRLYWYRQTLGQGPEFLTYFQNEAQLEKSRLLSDRFSAERPKGSFSTLEIQRTEQGDSAMYLCASSLSGQPREAFFGQGTRLTVV.